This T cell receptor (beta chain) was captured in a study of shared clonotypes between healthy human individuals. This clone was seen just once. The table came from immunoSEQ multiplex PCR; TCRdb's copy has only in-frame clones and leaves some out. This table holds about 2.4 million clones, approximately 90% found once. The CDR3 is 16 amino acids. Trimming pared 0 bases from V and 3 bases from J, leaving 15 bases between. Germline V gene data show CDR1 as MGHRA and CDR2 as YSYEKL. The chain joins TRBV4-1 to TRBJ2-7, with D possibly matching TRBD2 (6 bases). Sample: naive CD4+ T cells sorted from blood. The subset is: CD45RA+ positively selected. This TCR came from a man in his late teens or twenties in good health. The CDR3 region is CASSQEGGGSFYEQYF. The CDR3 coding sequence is TGCGCCAGCAGCCAAGAGGGGGGAGGCAGTTTCTACGAGCAGTACTTC.